The 25 T cell receptor beta chains below come from one sample, sequenced in a study of technical replicates of blood from a few donors. Data came from immunoSEQ multiplex PCR; TCRdb stores just in-frame clones and leaves some out. The data show some 94,000 clones, with 90% to 96% seen just once and 0.36% held by the top ten. The sample consisted of T cells isolated from PBMCs. All receptors come from a human donor in good health.

The chain is built from TRBV5-4 and TRBJ1-2, with TRBD1 as a possible D gene (5 bases). V was shortened by 0 bases and J by 4 bases, with 25 bases between the two germline ends. This CDR3 spans 19 amino acids. Germline V gene lookup returns CDR1 SGHNT and CDR2 YYREEE (reference sequence). The DNA of the CDR3 is TGTGCCAGCAGCTTGGGGGGGGGAGAGGCCCTTTCCCTACCCTATGGCTACACCTTC. Translated, it gives CASSLGGGEALSLPYGYTF.

V usage is TRBV5-5 and J usage is TRBJ2-6; unclear D gene. This CDR3 has 15 residues. Per the germline V gene, CDR1 is SGHKS and CDR2 is YYEKEE (reference sequence). Between the trimmed V and J ends, which lost 4 bases and 2 bases, there was a span of 10 bases. CDR3 DNA: TGTGCCAGCAGCCGATTAAGCCCTGGGGCCAACGTCCTGACTTTC. Translating it yields CASSRLSPGANVLTF.

V and J are TRBV4-3 and TRBJ2-3; D might be TRBD1 (6 bases). V was pared by 4 bases and J by 2 bases, with 13 bases between. The CDR3 is 15 residues long. Germline lookup yields CDR1 LGHNA and CDR2 YSLEER. DNA for the CDR3: TGCGCCAGCAGCCTGCGGTCAGGGGTCACAGATACGCAGTATTTT. The encoded protein is CASSLRSGVTDTQYF.

The V gene is TRBV27, the J gene TRBJ1-2, with 7 bases that match TRBD1. This CDR3 comprises 13 residues. Germline V lookup: CDR1 MNHEY, CDR2 SMNVEV (reference sequence). J gave up 1 base and V 4 bases, and 0 bases lay outside the gene matches. The CDR3 coding sequence is TGTGCCAGCAGTTGGGACAGTAACTATGGCTACACCTTC. It codes for CASSWDSNYGYTF.

This clone showed up just once. This chain links TRBV29-1 with TRBJ2-7, with a tentative D call TRBD1 (6 bases). The germline V gene encodes CDR1 SQVTM and CDR2 ANQGSEA. CDR3 length: 20 residues. Trimming removed 0 bases from V and 5 bases from J, with 32 bases in between. CDR3 loop: CSVEEGNPSRGTGSIDEQYF. The CDR3 bases are TGCAGCGTTGAAGAAGGCAACCCAAGCAGGGGAACAGGGAGTATCGACGAGCAGTACTTC.

The J gene is TRBJ2-1, the V gene TRBV2, with 8 bases that match TRBD1. V lost 7 bases to trimming and J lost 1 base; unmatched junction nucleotides: 6. There are 15 residues in the CDR3. Germline V gene lookup returns CDR1 SNHLY and CDR2 FYNNEI. CDR3 nucleotides: TGTGCCAGCAACTCGGACAGGGTATCCTACAATGAGCAGTTCTTC. It yields the protein CASNSDRVSYNEQFF.

As to this clone: The same CDR3 also results from other DNA sequences found in this sample. CDR3 DNA: TGCGCCAGCAGCCCTGGACAGAGCACAGATACGCAGTATTTT. Its protein is CASSPGQSTDTQYF. The chain links TRBV5-1 to TRBJ2-3, with D possibly being TRBD1 (6 bases). The V gene lost 4 bases and the J gene lost 0 bases, with 9 bases spanning the gap. This CDR3 is 14 amino acids long. Germline V CDR1 and CDR2: SGHRS, YFSETQ.

This chain's CDR3 is CASRPTGGTGELFF. The CDR3 DNA reads as TGTGCCAGCAGGCCTACAGGGGGGACCGGGGAGCTGTTTTTT. V gene TRBV11-2 combines with J gene TRBJ2-2; 8 bases match TRBD1. The germline gives CDR1 SGHAT, CDR2 FQNNGV. J lost 5 bases, V lost 6 bases, and 5 bases had no gene match. This CDR3 region has 14 residues.

The gene calls are TRBV6-1 and TRBJ2-7; no reliable D call. The CDR3 consists of 10 residues. Per germline, CDR1 MNHNS and CDR2 SASEGT. V was pared by 7 bases and J by 5 bases, with 6 bases between. CDR3 in amino acids: CASTGDEQYF. Written as DNA, the CDR3 is TGTGCCAGCACCGGAGACGAGCAGTACTTC.

V usage is TRBV29-1 and J usage is TRBJ2-1; 11 bases map to TRBD2. The CDR3 is made up of 14 amino acids. Trimming at V came to 3 bases and at J to 4 bases, leaving 2 bases not matched to a gene. CDR1 and CDR2 (germline): SQVTM, ANQGSEA. The CDR3 coding sequence is TGCAGCGTTGAGGGACTAGCGGAGTACAATGAGCAGTTCTTC. Its protein is CSVEGLAEYNEQFF.

This chain links TRBV6-4 with TRBJ2-1; 9 nucleotides match TRBD2. Trimming at V came to 2 bases and at J to 7 bases, leaving 6 bases not matched to a gene. The CDR3 is 15 residues long. Per the germline V gene, CDR1 is MRHNA and CDR2 is SNTAGT. In DNA, the CDR3 is TGTGCCAGCAGTGACGGTAGCGGGAGCCCAAATGAGCAGTTCTTC. Translating it yields CASSDGSGSPNEQFF.

The chain has TRBV5-4 and TRBJ2-7; TRBD2 matches at 7 bases. Germline V lookup: CDR1 SGHNT, CDR2 YYREEE (reference sequence). This CDR3 has 15 amino acids. Trimming took 4 bases from V and 0 from J; bases not matched to a gene: 7. The CDR3 region is CASSARAGSSYEQYF. CDR3 in DNA: TGTGCCAGCAGCGCAAGAGCGGGGAGCTCCTACGAGCAGTACTTC.

The V gene is TRBV11-2, the J gene TRBJ2-2; D is ambiguous. Germline CDR1 reads SGHAT; CDR2 reads FQNNGV. V was pared by 1 base and J by 6 bases, with 15 bases between. The CDR3 extends over 16 amino acids. In DNA form, the CDR3 reads TGTGCCAGCAGCTTAGCTAGTTCCGTATTCGCCGGGGAGCTGTTTTTT. Amino acids: CASSLASSVFAGELFF.

The chain combines TRBV23-1 with TRBJ1-5; perhaps TRBD1 as D (5 bases). TRBV23-1 is marked as an open reading frame, function uncertain. This CDR3 has 13 amino acids. Trimming stripped 6 bases from V and 7 bases from J, with 13 bases between. In DNA, the CDR3 is TGCGCCAGCAGGCCAATCTGGGGCCAGCCCCAGCATTTT. This gives the protein CASRPIWGQPQHF.

The chain joins TRBV11-2 to TRBJ2-5, with D uncertain. CDR1 and CDR2 (germline): SGHAT, FQNNGV. The CDR3 is made up of 11 amino acids. V shed 4 bases and J shed 8 bases, with 8 bases lying between them. As DNA, the CDR3 is TGTGCCAGCAGCTCTCAACTTACCCAGTACTTC. It is translated as CASSSQLTQYF. Based on the CDR3 plus reference TRBV11-2 and TRBJ2-5, the full variable domain is EAGVAQSPRYKIIEKRQSVAFWCNPISGHATLYWYQQILGQGPKLLIQFQNNGVVDDSQLPKDRFSAERLKGVDSTLKIQPAKLEDSAVYLCASSSQLTQYFGPGTRLLVL.

This rearrangement joins TRBV5-6 to TRBJ2-7; D possibly corresponds to TRBD1 (5 bases). The germline V and J ends were trimmed by 0 bases and 3 bases, with 10 bases remaining between them. The CDR3 length is 14 residues. Germline assignment: CDR1 SGHDT and CDR2 YYEEEE. CDR3 nucleotides: TGTGCCAGCAGCTTGGCCGGCAGGGACTACGAGCAGTACTTC. This sequence encodes CASSLAGRDYEQYF.

The chain has TRBV5-1 and TRBJ2-1; D not certain. This CDR3 has 11 residues. Germline CDR1 is SGHRS and CDR2 is YFSETQ. V was cut by 4 bases and J by 5 bases, with 4 bases left in between. CDR3 loop: CASSANNEQFF. DNA for the CDR3: TGCGCCAGCAGCGCGAACAATGAGCAGTTCTTC.

The rearrangement links TRBV14 to TRBJ2-7, with TRBD1 matching over 8 bases. With 3 bases clipped from V and 2 bases from J, the junction kept 6 bases outside the gene matches. Germline V gives CDR1 SGHDN, CDR2 FVKESK. The CDR3 spans 15 residues. The CDR3 DNA sequence: TGTGCCAGCAGCCACAAGGGACAGGAAACCTACGAGCAGTACTTC. Its protein is CASSHKGQETYEQYF.

The chain couples TRBV28 to TRBJ1-4; tentative D call: TRBD1 (6 bases). The CDR3 is 12 residues long. The germline CDR1 and CDR2 sequences are MDHEN and SYDVKM. V lost 9 bases, J lost 4 bases, and 9 bases lay in between. The CDR3 sequence is CASTGLNEKLFF. The CDR3 DNA is TGTGCCAGTACAGGGCTTAATGAAAAACTGTTTTTT.

V and J are TRBV11-2 and TRBJ2-1; D is perhaps TRBD1 (5 bases). Germline V gives CDR1 SGHAT, CDR2 FQNNGV. Deletions cut 1 base from V and 6 bases from J, with 13 bases between. This CDR3 has 15 amino acids. This chain's CDR3 is CASSLGLRVLNEQFF. The CDR3 nucleotides read TGTGCCAGCAGCTTAGGTCTCAGGGTTCTCAATGAGCAGTTCTTC. Complete variable domain (other parts from reference TRBV11-2 and TRBJ2-1): EAGVAQSPRYKIIEKRQSVAFWCNPISGHATLYWYQQILGQGPKLLIQFQNNGVVDDSQLPKDRFSAERLKGVDSTLKIQPAKLEDSAVYLCASSLGLRVLNEQFFGPGTRLTVL.

This rearrangement joins TRBV9 to TRBJ2-7; 7 bases fit TRBD1. This CDR3 is 13 amino acids long. Germline CDR1 SGDLS, CDR2 YYNGEE. With 3 bases clipped from V and 7 bases from J, the junction kept 7 bases outside the gene matches. The CDR3 DNA sequence: TGTGCCAGCAGCGCGACCGGGACAGAGGAGCAGTACTTC. It specifies CASSATGTEEQYF.

The chain has TRBV5-5 and TRBJ2-1; 7 positions match TRBD1. CDR1 and CDR2 (germline): SGHKS, YYEKEE (reference sequence). The CDR3 consists of 13 residues. Unmatched junction bases numbered 3, after V lost 4 bases and J lost 5 bases. Written as DNA, the CDR3 is TGTGCCAGCAGCGTGGGACAGAACAATGAGCAGTTCTTC. This translates into CASSVGQNNEQFF.

This clone was picked up one time. The chain combines TRBV6-1 with TRBJ2-1; maybe TRBD1 (5 bases). The V gene lost 7 bases and the J gene lost 6 bases, with 16 bases spanning the gap. Germline CDR1 reads MNHNS; CDR2 reads SASEGT. The CDR3 extends over 14 amino acids. The CDR3 nucleotides read TGTGCCAGCAAAGACAGACCGGAAGGCAATGAGCAGTTCTTC. It yields the protein CASKDRPEGNEQFF.

The chain combines TRBV2 with TRBJ2-1; tentatively, D is TRBD2 (5 bases). Germline assignment: CDR1 SNHLY and CDR2 FYNNEI. This CDR3 region has 15 residues. Trimming took 4 bases from V and 7 from J, leaving 17 bases between them. CDR3 in amino acids: CASSASSRPGNEQFF. The CDR3 DNA follows: TGTGCCAGCAGTGCCAGTAGCCGACCGGGGAATGAGCAGTTCTTC.

V and J are TRBV9 and TRBJ2-1; no definite D call. Trimming took off 0 bases at V and 0 bases at J, with 10 bases between the two ends. CDR3 length equals 16 residues. Germline V lookup: CDR1 SGDLS, CDR2 YYNGEE. Here the CDR3 reads CASSVADTSSYNEQFF. The CDR3 DNA reads as TGTGCCAGCAGCGTAGCTGACACCAGCTCCTACAATGAGCAGTTCTTC.